Each of the 3 T cell receptor beta chains below was sequenced from the same sample in a study of regulatory T cells in long-lasting Graves disease. Assembly of TCR beta libraries relied on iRepertoire HTBI primers together with Arm-PCR of CDR3 regions. MiXCR was run by TCRdb on the multiplex PCR reads, yielding one entry per CDR3 protein. The data show about 540,000 distinct CDR3 sequences, approximately 15% seen once. Time point reported: newly diagnosed GD, antithyroid drugs for less than 3 months. Isolated PBMC RNA provided the starting material for the TCR library. The sample also formed part of further work on T cells in Graves' hyperthyroidism and ophthalmopathy.

This material consisted of peripheral blood mononuclear cells (PBMCs), taken at new diagnosis, from a patient treated with antithyroid drugs. All receptors derive from a young man with Graves disease.

V gene TRBV18 combines with J gene TRBJ1-4; D uncertain. Germline values: CDR1 KGHSH, CDR2 LQKENI. The CDR3 covers 15 residues. Trimming removed 2 bases at V and 6 bases at J, with 13 bases between. The CDR3 region is CASSPVSAAYEKLFF. CDR3 coding DNA: TGTGCCAGCTCACCAGTCAGTGCCGCATATGAAAAACTGTTTTTT.

This clonotype was observed at least ten times. The chain joins TRBV10-2 to TRBJ2-1, with 13 bases aligning to TRBD2. The V and J ends lost 6 bases and 7 bases, in that order; junction bases with no gene match: 12. Germline CDR1 WSHSY, CDR2 SAAADI. The CDR3 covers 17 residues. CDR3 in amino acids: CASSPPGLAGISNEQFF. CDR3 nucleotide sequence: TGCGCCAGCAGCCCTCCGGGACTAGCGGGAATTTCAAATGAGCAGTTCTTC.

J is TRBJ2-7 and V is TRBV7-8; D is unclear. The CDR3 has 19 amino acids. The germline V and J ends were trimmed by 1 base and 0 bases, with 22 bases remaining between them. The germline CDR1 and CDR2 sequences are SGHVS and FQNEAQ. The CDR3 reads CASSLEVRITLSSSYEQYF. The CDR3 DNA follows: TGTGCCAGCAGCTTAGAGGTCAGAATTACGCTTTCGAGCTCCTACGAGCAGTACTTC.